These 26 T cell receptor beta chains originate from one sample sequenced in a study of shared clonotypes between healthy human individuals. Using immunoSEQ multiplex PCR, the repertoire was profiled, and TCRdb retains in-frame clones only, with some absent. The sample lists more than 2 million clones; 90% to 95% were seen once. CD45RO-negative, CCR7-selected cells formed the naive CD8 fraction, which excluded terminally differentiated effector memory CD45RA+ cells. What was sequenced was naive CD8+ T cells from PBMCs. The receptors were gathered from a man aged 18 to 29 in good health. Some clones in this sample may be carry-over from other donors' samples.

This clone was picked up a small number of times. The chain joins TRBV19 to TRBJ1-1; no clear D. V was clipped by 0 bases and J by 7 bases, with 9 bases between them. The germline CDR1 and CDR2 sequences are LNHDA and SQIVND (reference sequence). The CDR3 is 13 residues long. CDR3 amino acids: CASSIDGEGEAFF. The CDR3 coding sequence is TGTGCCAGTAGTATAGACGGGGAAGGTGAAGCTTTCTTT.

Notes on this clone: The same CDR3 also results from other DNA sequences found in this sample. The chain employs TRBV7-9 and TRBJ2-5, with 8 positions matching TRBD1. V was clipped by 5 bases and J by 1 base; unmatched bases: 3. The CDR3 runs 14 residues. The germline V gene encodes CDR1 SEHNR and CDR2 FQNEAQ (reference sequence). In DNA, the CDR3 is TGTGCCAGCAGCCTCGGACAGGGCCAAGAGACCCAGTACTTC. This sequence encodes CASSLGQGQETQYF. Using reference TRBV7-9 and TRBJ2-5 for the parts outside the CDR3, the full variable domain is DTGVSQNPRHKITKRGQNVTFRCDPISEHNRLYWYRQTLGQGPEFLTYFQNEAQLEKSRLLSDRFSAERPKGSFSTLEIQRTEQGDSAMYLCASSLGQGQETQYFGPGTRLLVL.

This clone was counted a few times. J is TRBJ1-5 and V is TRBV19; perhaps TRBD1 as D (6 bases). V was clipped by 7 bases and J by 2 bases, with 18 bases between them. This CDR3 is built from 16 residues. Germline V CDR1 and CDR2: LNHDA, SQIVND (reference sequence). CDR3 nucleotides: TGTGCCAGTACCTTGGGGGCAGGGGATGGCAATCAGCCCCAGCATTTT. Translation gives CASTLGAGDGNQPQHF. Combining the CDR3 with reference TRBV19 and TRBJ1-5 gives the whole variable domain DGGITQSPKYLFRKEGQNVTLSCEQNLNHDAMYWYRQDPGQGLRLIYYSQIVNDFQKGDIAEGYSVSREKKESFPLTVTSAQKNPTAFYLCASTLGAGDGNQPQHFGDGTRLSIL.

The chain links TRBV30 to TRBJ2-3; the match to TRBD2 covers 11 bases. The CDR3 is 14 residues long. Trimming took 2 bases from V and 6 from J; bases not matched to a gene: 4. Germline V gene sequence: CDR1 GTSNPN, CDR2 SVGIG (reference sequence). CDR3 loop: CAWSLAGGMDTQYF. The DNA of the CDR3 is TGTGCCTGGAGTCTAGCGGGAGGAATGGATACGCAGTATTTT.

The chain couples TRBV11-3 to TRBJ2-1; 8 bases line up with TRBD2. The CDR3 consists of 17 residues. CDR1 is SGHNT and CDR2 is YENEEA in the germline V gene. Trimming removed 5 bases from V and 1 base from J; junction bases left unmatched: 10. The CDR3 here is CASSLGSGRGSYNEQFF. The CDR3 region has the DNA TGTGCCAGCAGCCTTGGGAGCGGGAGAGGATCCTACAATGAGCAGTTCTTC.

V and J are TRBV27 and TRBJ1-1; 8 bases align to TRBD1. Trimming at V came to 4 bases and at J to 7 bases, leaving 8 bases not matched to a gene. The CDR3 extends over 14 amino acids. Germline V gives CDR1 MNHEY, CDR2 SMNVEV (reference sequence). The CDR3, as DNA: TGTGCCAGCAGTTCTCAGGGGGCCCACGGTGAAGCTTTCTTT. Protein product: CASSSQGAHGEAFF.

The chain recombines TRBV5-1 with TRBJ1-1, with D perhaps matching TRBD1 (5 bases). Per the germline V gene, CDR1 is SGHRS and CDR2 is YFSETQ. There are 14 residues in the CDR3. The V gene lost 0 bases and the J gene lost 5 bases, with 11 bases spanning the gap. The CDR3 sequence is CASSLEGSVTEAFF. CDR3 DNA: TGCGCCAGCAGCTTGGAGGGGTCAGTGACTGAAGCTTTCTTT.

V and J are TRBV19 and TRBJ1-5; D uncertain. V lost 6 bases and J lost 7, with 13 bases in between. Germline lookup yields CDR1 LNHDA and CDR2 SQIVND (reference sequence). The length of the CDR3 is 13 residues. The CDR3 sequence: CASREDRAQPQHF. The CDR3 DNA follows: TGTGCCAGTAGAGAAGACCGCGCCCAGCCCCAGCATTTT.

In its sample, this clone was seen a few times. Other DNA sequences in this sample translate to the same CDR3. The chain carries TRBV29-1 and TRBJ1-1, with TRBD1 as a possible D gene (5 bases). The CDR3 is 10 amino acids. Per the germline V gene, CDR1 is SQVTM and CDR2 is ANQGSEA. The ends were cut back, 3 bases at V and 8 bases at J, with 7 bases in the middle. The CDR3 here is CSVEGPEAFF. The CDR3 nucleotides are TGCAGCGTTGAGGGGCCGGAAGCTTTCTTT.

CDR3 nucleotide sequence: TGTGCCAGCAGCCCCGGGGCAATCTACGAGCAGTACTTC. The encoded protein is CASSPGAIYEQYF. This chain links TRBV28 with TRBJ2-7; tentatively, D is TRBD1 or TRBD2 (5 bases each). CDR1 is MDHEN, CDR2 SYDVKM, per germline. The CDR3 runs 13 residues. Trimming stripped 6 bases from V and 3 bases from J, with 12 bases between. Full variable domain (remainder filled in from reference TRBV28 and TRBJ2-7): DVKVTQSSRYLVKRTGEKVFLECVQDMDHENMFWYRQDPGLGLRLIYFSYDVKMKEKGDIPEGYSVSREKKERFSLILESASTNQTSMYLCASSPGAIYEQYFGPGTRLTVT.

The V and J genes are TRBV4-2 and TRBJ2-1, with 7 bases identical to TRBD2. The CDR3 consists of 17 residues. Trimming cost V 4 bases and J 4 bases; bases outside gene matches: 13. The germline gives CDR1 LGHNA, CDR2 YNFKEQ. CDR3 nucleotide sequence: TGTGCCAGCAGCCCTGGGGTGATGAGGGAGGGTTACAATGAGCAGTTCTTC. This gives the protein CASSPGVMREGYNEQFF.

CDR3 nucleotides: TGTGCCAGCAGCCCCCGACAGCTGACTTCCTACAATGAGCAGTTCTTC. It codes for CASSPRQLTSYNEQFF. The rearrangement uses TRBV9 and TRBJ2-1, with D perhaps matching TRBD1 (5 bases). Trimming pared 4 bases from V and 1 base from J, leaving 15 bases between. Germline V CDR1 and CDR2: SGDLS, YYNGEE. The CDR3 loop spans 16 amino acids.

The rearrangement links TRBV29-1 to TRBJ1-2, with D maybe TRBD1 (5 bases). The CDR3 runs 11 residues. Germline CDR1 SQVTM, CDR2 ANQGSEA. With 5 bases removed from V and 7 bases from J, the gap between germline ends came to 11 bases. As DNA, the CDR3 is TGCAGCGTTCCGGGGGGGGTTGGCTACACCTTC. Its translation is CSVPGGVGYTF.

This chain links TRBV7-9 with TRBJ2-7, with D tentatively TRBD1 (7 bases). V was cut by 5 bases and J by 10 bases, with 18 bases left in between. There are 13 residues in the CDR3. Germline V CDR1 and CDR2: SEHNR, FQNEAQ (reference sequence). CDR3: CASSQEGAPPQYF. CDR3 coding DNA: TGTGCCAGCAGCCAGGAGGGGGCCCCCCCCCAGTACTTC.

This clone was picked up one time. V and J are TRBV13 and TRBJ2-3; 9 bases line up with TRBD2. V shed 3 bases, J shed 3 bases, and the junction held 4 bases outside the gene matches. Germline lookup yields CDR1 PRHDT and CDR2 FYEKMQ (reference sequence). CDR3 size: 15 residues. This CDR3 is CASSLRLADTDTQYF. The CDR3 DNA reads as TGTGCCAGCAGCTTGAGACTAGCGGATACAGATACGCAGTATTTT.

This chain links TRBV6-6 with TRBJ1-1; no clear D gene. Trimming stripped 0 bases from V and 3 bases from J, with 14 bases between. From germline, CDR1 is MNHNY and CDR2 SVGAGI (reference sequence). This CDR3 region has 16 residues. The CDR3 region has the DNA TGTGCCAGCAGTTACTCGATCGGTGCATACGACACTGAAGCTTTCTTT. Residues: CASSYSIGAYDTEAFF.

The V gene is TRBV4-2, the J gene TRBJ1-5, with unresolved D. Deletions cut 1 base from V and 3 bases from J, with 7 bases between. Germline-derived CDR1 and CDR2 are LGHNA and YNFKEQ. CDR3 length: 14 residues. CDR3 in DNA: TGTGCCAGCAGCCAAGTAGGGCTCAATCAGCCCCAGCATTTT. Protein product: CASSQVGLNQPQHF.

Concerning this clone itself: This sample also contains other DNA sequences that code for the same CDR3. This chain uses TRBV6-5 with TRBJ2-1; D perhaps matches TRBD2 (5 bases). The CDR3 spans 14 residues. Trimming shortened V by 0 bases and J by 3 bases, and 6 bases separated the two germline ends. CDR1 is MNHEY and CDR2 is SVGAGI in the germline V gene. The CDR3 reads CASSYSGDYNEQFF. CDR3 sequence (DNA): TGTGCCAGCAGTTACTCGGGAGACTACAATGAGCAGTTCTTC.

This sequence joins TRBV27 and TRBJ2-2, with D unresolved. The CDR3 has 15 amino acids. Between the trimmed V and J ends, which lost 4 bases and 1 base, there was a span of 10 bases. Germline V gene data show CDR1 as MNHEY and CDR2 as SMNVEV (reference sequence). DNA of the CDR3: TGTGCCAGCAGTTCTCGTGACAAGAACACCGGGGAGCTGTTTTTT. It specifies CASSSRDKNTGELFF.

V gene TRBV9 combines with J gene TRBJ2-1; TRBD1 matches 7 bases. The J segment lost 5 bases and the V segment lost 4 bases, leaving 6 bases of the junction unmatched. This CDR3 region has 14 residues. Germline V CDR1 and CDR2: SGDLS, YYNGEE. As DNA, the CDR3 is TGTGCCAGCAGCCCCGGGACAGCTAACAATGAGCAGTTCTTC. Translated, it gives CASSPGTANNEQFF.

The chain links TRBV4-1 to TRBJ1-3; the match to TRBD1 covers 7 bases. CDR1 is MGHRA and CDR2 is YSYEKL in the germline V gene. This CDR3 spans 15 amino acids. The ends lost 5 bases at V and 6 bases at J; junction bases unmatched: 10. The CDR3 sequence is CASSYAGTEKNTIYF. CDR3 sequence (DNA): TGCGCCAGCAGCTACGCCGGGACAGAGAAAAACACCATATATTTT.

This sequence joins TRBV14 and TRBJ2-1; D may correspond to TRBD1 or TRBD2 (5 bases each). The CDR3 is 14 residues long. Between the trimmed V and J ends, which lost 1 base and 8 bases, there was a span of 12 bases. Germline assignment: CDR1 SGHDN and CDR2 FVKESK. This chain's CDR3 is CASSQVGGQDEQFF. CDR3 in DNA: TGTGCCAGCAGCCAAGTTGGGGGTCAGGATGAGCAGTTCTTC.

Notes on this clone: Other DNA sequences in the same sample also yield this CDR3. The chain employs TRBV19 and TRBJ1-1; D remains ambiguous. Germline lookup yields CDR1 LNHDA and CDR2 SQIVND (reference sequence). Trimming removed 6 bases from V and 1 base from J, with 9 bases in between. CDR3 length: 13 amino acids. Here the CDR3 reads CASRVGGNTEAFF. In DNA form, the CDR3 reads TGTGCCAGTAGGGTAGGAGGGAACACTGAAGCTTTCTTT.

The chain couples TRBV2 to TRBJ2-2; the match to TRBD1 covers 8 bases. The length of the CDR3 is 15 residues. V lost 4 bases to trimming and J lost 5 bases; unmatched junction nucleotides: 6. Germline loops: CDR1 SNHLY, CDR2 FYNNEI. CDR3 region: CASSGRQGPTGELFF. CDR3 nucleotides: TGTGCCAGCAGTGGACGACAGGGGCCAACCGGGGAGCTGTTTTTT. Full variable domain (outside the CDR3, taken from reference TRBV2 and TRBJ2-2): EPEVTQTPSHQVTQMGQEVILRCVPISNHLYFYWYRQILGQKVEFLVSFYNNEISEKSEIFDDQFSVERPDGSNFTLKIRSTKLEDSAMYFCASSGRQGPTGELFFGEGSRLTVL.

The chain is built from TRBV27 and TRBJ2-1, with 9 bases identical to TRBD2. Germline V gene lookup returns CDR1 MNHEY and CDR2 SMNVEV (reference sequence). CDR3 length equals 15 residues. The V segment lost 8 bases and the J segment 2 bases; nucleotides outside the gene matches: 7. The chain's CDR3 is CASGGSGRTYNEQFF. The CDR3 nucleotides are TGTGCCAGCGGAGGGAGCGGGAGGACCTACAATGAGCAGTTCTTC.

The CDR3 nucleotides are TGTGCCAGTAGTGGGGCGGGCACACACTACGAGCAGTACTTC. Protein: CASSGAGTHYEQYF. This rearrangement joins TRBV19 to TRBJ2-7; D might be TRBD1 or TRBD2, each matching 5 bases. Germline CDR1 reads LNHDA; CDR2 reads SQIVND (reference sequence). The CDR3 contains 14 residues. Trimming took off 5 bases at V and 3 bases at J, with 14 bases between the two ends.